This T cell receptor (beta chain) was documented in a study of monozygotic twins with inflammatory bowel disease. Findings and caveats of the study: Immunosuppressive treatments were not uniform, and this may have added variability to patient repertoires. Ultimately, a single strong signal or clonotype associated with IBD was not supported.

Worth noting for this clonotype: Its antigen is unknown.

Germline assignment: CDR1 SGDLS and CDR2 YYNGEE. This CDR3 is built from 16 residues. Molecular identifiers with 6-nucleotide sample barcodes were added during cDNA synthesis via template switching. TCRdb re-called the 5' RACE reads; one entry per CDR3 protein, DNA not given. This repertoire includes approximately 400,000 distinct CDR3 sequences. This clonotype originated in a human donor with ulcerative colitis or Crohn's disease, or a healthy co-twin of an affected twin (not recorded which). The gene calls are TRBV9 and TRBJ1-1; TCRdb designates TRBD1, a call that cannot be tested without DNA. The sequenced sample was blood. CDR3 amino acids: CASSVDPGTAKLEAFF.